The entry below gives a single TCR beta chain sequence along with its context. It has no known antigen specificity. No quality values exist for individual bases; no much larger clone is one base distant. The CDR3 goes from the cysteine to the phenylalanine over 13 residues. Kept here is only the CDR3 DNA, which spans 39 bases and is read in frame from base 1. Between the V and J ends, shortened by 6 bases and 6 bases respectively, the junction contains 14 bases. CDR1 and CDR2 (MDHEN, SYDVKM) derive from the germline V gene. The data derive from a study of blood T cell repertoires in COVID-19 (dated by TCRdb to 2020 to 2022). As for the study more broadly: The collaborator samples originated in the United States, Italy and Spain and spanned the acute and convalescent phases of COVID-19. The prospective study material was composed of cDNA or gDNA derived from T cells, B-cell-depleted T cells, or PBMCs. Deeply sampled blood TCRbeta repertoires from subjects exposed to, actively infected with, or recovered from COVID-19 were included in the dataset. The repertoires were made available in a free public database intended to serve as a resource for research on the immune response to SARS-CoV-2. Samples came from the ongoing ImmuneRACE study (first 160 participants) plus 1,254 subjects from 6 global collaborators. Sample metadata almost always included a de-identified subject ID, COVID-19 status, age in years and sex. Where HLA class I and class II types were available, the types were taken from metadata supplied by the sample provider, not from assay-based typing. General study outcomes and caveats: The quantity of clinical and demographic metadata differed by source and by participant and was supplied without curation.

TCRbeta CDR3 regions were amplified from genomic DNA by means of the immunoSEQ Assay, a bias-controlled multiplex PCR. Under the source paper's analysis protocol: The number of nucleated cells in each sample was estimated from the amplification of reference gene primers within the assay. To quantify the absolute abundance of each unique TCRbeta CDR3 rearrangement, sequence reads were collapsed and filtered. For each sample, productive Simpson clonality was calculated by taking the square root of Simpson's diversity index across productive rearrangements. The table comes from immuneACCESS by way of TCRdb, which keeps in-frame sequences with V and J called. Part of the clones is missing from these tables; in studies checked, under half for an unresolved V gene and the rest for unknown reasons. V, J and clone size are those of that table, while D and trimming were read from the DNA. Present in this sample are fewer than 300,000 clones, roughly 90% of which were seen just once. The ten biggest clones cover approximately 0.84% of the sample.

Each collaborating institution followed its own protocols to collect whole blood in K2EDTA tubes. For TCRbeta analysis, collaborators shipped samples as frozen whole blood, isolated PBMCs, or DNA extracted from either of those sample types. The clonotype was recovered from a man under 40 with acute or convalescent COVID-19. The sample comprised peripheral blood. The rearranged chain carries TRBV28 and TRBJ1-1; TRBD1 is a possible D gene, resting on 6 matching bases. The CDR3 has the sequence CASRGAPAPEAFF. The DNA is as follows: TGTGCCAGCAGGGGGGCCCCAGCCCCTGAAGCTTTCTTT.